This TCR beta chain was sequenced in a study of blood T cells in healthy people across ages. Background on the study: About one barcoded TCR beta cDNA was captured per two T cells. Study observations and caveats: Among T cells, TCR beta diversity per million cells dropped roughly linearly as age rose. Reliance upon unsorted PBMCs precluded definitive naive versus antigen-experienced comparison.

Note on this clonotype: Antigen unknown.

Germline CDR1 is SGHVS and CDR2 is FQNEAQ. The CDR3 consists of 17 residues. Together with a sample-barcoded 5' primer, a J-beta primer mix was included in a second PCR lasting about 6 to 11 cycles. CDR3-containing paired-end reads numbered at least 2.5 million in each sample. Each CDR3 protein gets one entry after TCRdb re-called the 5' RACE reads with MiXCR. The sample includes hundreds of thousands of distinct CDR3 sequences, 52% of them seen just once. This receptor was obtained from a woman over 75 in good health. The sequenced sample was blood. The rearrangement uses TRBV7-8 and TRBJ2-1; D might be TRBD1 or TRBD2, each matching 5 bases. The DNA end is a closer match to TRBJ2-7, so the J assignment may be wrong. Written as DNA, the CDR3 is TGTGCCAGCAGCTTAGTCGCCGGGACGGAATCCTACAATGAGCAGTACTTC. Amino acid sequence: CASSLVAGTESYNEQYF.